The 17 T cell receptor beta chains listed next were all sequenced from one sample in a study of vaccination effects on CD4 cells after COVID-19 (dated by TCRdb to between 2022 and 2023). Library preparation was by the immunoSEQ multiplex PCR assay. TCRdb's version of the immuneACCESS table is confined to in-frame rearrangements and falls short of the full clone set. An unresolved V gene accounts for under half of the shortfall where checked; the remainder is of unknown origin. A total of 32,000 or so clones appear in this sample, approximately 67% of them only once. Of the sample, 4% to 5% falls within the top ten clones. These receptors are not linked to any known antigen. After more than 9 days of culture, CD4+ T cells were isolated with the EasySep CD4+ T cell isolation kit. Sequencing used CD4+ T cells from PBMCs cultured without peptide, obtained before COVID-19 vaccination. These receptors were collected from a human donor who received a COVID-19 vaccine.

This rearrangement joins TRBV27 to TRBJ1-2; 10 nucleotides line up with TRBD1. V was clipped by 4 bases and J by 4 bases; unmatched bases: 3. Germline-derived CDR1 and CDR2 are MNHEY and SMNVEV (reference sequence). CDR3 size: 14 residues. This chain's CDR3 is CASSSTGGFYGYTF. CDR3 DNA: TGTGCCAGCAGTTCGACAGGGGGCTTCTATGGCTACACCTTC.

The chain carries TRBV9 and TRBJ1-6; D unclear. Trimming stripped 4 bases from V and 0 bases from J, with 8 bases between. Germline assignment: CDR1 SGDLS and CDR2 YYNGEE. The CDR3 sequence is 15 residues long. The CDR3 here is CASSPQSSYNSPLHF. For the CDR3, the DNA is TGTGCCAGCAGCCCGCAAAGCTCCTATAATTCACCCCTCCACTTT.

The chain has TRBV5-4 and TRBJ2-2; possible D gene TRBD1, 6 bases. This CDR3 comprises 13 residues. Germline V gives CDR1 SGHNT, CDR2 YYREEE (reference sequence). With 2 bases removed from V and 6 bases from J, the gap between germline ends came to 8 bases. CDR3 sequence reads: CASSLQGPGELFF. DNA for the CDR3: TGTGCCAGCAGCTTACAGGGACCCGGGGAGCTGTTTTTT.

This clone was observed a handful of times. The chain combines TRBV6-5 with TRBJ1-5; unclear D gene. Germline lookup yields CDR1 MNHEY and CDR2 SVGAGI. V was clipped by 6 bases and J by 3 bases, with 9 bases between them. This CDR3 has 13 amino acids. CDR3 bases: TGTGCCAGCAGAAGTACGAACAATCAGCCCCAGCATTTT. Encoded protein: CASRSTNNQPQHF.

V and J are TRBV3-1 (or the pseudogene TRBV3-2) and TRBJ2-3, with D perhaps TRBD2 (7 bases). Germline CDR1 reads LGHDT; CDR2 reads YNNKEL (reference sequence). The V end lost 10 bases, the J end lost 2 bases, and 19 bases lay between the germline ends. This CDR3 contains 15 residues. Here the CDR3 DNA reads TGTGCCATCGAAAGGCTAGGGGGGGCCACAGATACGCAGTATTTT. It codes for CAIERLGGATDTQYF.

The chain recombines TRBV27 with TRBJ1-2, with D perhaps matching TRBD1 (5 bases). Germline values: CDR1 MNHEY, CDR2 SMNVEV (reference sequence). The CDR3 consists of 18 residues. V dropped 5 bases and J dropped 5 bases, with 27 bases sitting between them. CDR3 protein: CASSTNMGGSARGYGYTF. The CDR3 region has the DNA TGTGCCAGCAGTACCAATATGGGTGGGAGCGCCCGGGGGTATGGCTACACCTTC.

The J gene is TRBJ2-4, the V gene TRBV5-5, with 10 nucleotides matching TRBD2. This CDR3 has 18 amino acids. Germline V gene data show CDR1 as SGHKS and CDR2 as YYEKEE (reference sequence). Trimming at V came to 2 bases and at J to 0 bases, leaving 8 bases not matched to a gene. The CDR3 DNA reads as TGTGCCAGCAGCTTATCAGCGGGAGGGCTACTAGCCAAAAACATTCAGTACTTC. It translates to CASSLSAGGLLAKNIQYF. Complete variable domain (other parts from reference TRBV5-5 and TRBJ2-4): DAGVTQSPTHLIKTRGQQVTLRCSPISGHKSVSWYQQVLGQGPQFIFQYYEKEERGRGNFPDRFSARQFPNYSSELNVNALLLGDSALYLCASSLSAGGLLAKNIQYFGAGTRLSVL.

The rearrangement joins TRBV6-5 to TRBJ2-4; 8 positions agree with TRBD2. There are 13 residues in the CDR3. Per the germline V gene, CDR1 is MNHEY and CDR2 is SVGAGI. V lost 2 bases and J lost 12; bases outside the gene matches: 6. In DNA, the CDR3 is TGTGCCAGCAGTTACCGGGAGGGAACCCGTCAGTACTTC. This codes for CASSYREGTRQYF.

This chain links TRBV7-6 with TRBJ1-1; tentatively, D is TRBD1 (5 bases). V lost 5 bases and J lost 3, with 16 bases in between. Germline CDR1 reads SGHVS; CDR2 reads FNYEAQ. This CDR3 region has 15 residues. CDR3 protein: CASSPRRGRDTEAFF. Written as DNA, the CDR3 is TGTGCCAGCAGCCCTCGACGGGGCCGAGACACTGAAGCTTTCTTT.

This clone came up once. The V call is TRBV7-9, the J call TRBJ1-3; weak D call: TRBD1 (5 bases). The CDR3 length is 18 residues. Trimming took off 0 bases at V and 1 base at J, with 16 bases between the two ends. Germline-derived CDR1 and CDR2 are SEHNR and FQNEAQ (reference sequence). The chain's CDR3 is CASSLAGTLVSSGNTIYF. The CDR3 nucleotides read TGTGCCAGCAGCTTAGCTGGGACGCTGGTATCTTCTGGAAACACCATATATTTT.

Sample share makes this clone medium-sized (0.01 to 0.1%). The chain links TRBV5-1 to TRBJ1-2; D gene ambiguous. Germline V lookup: CDR1 SGHRS, CDR2 YFSETQ. V was shortened by 0 bases and J by 12 bases, with 12 bases between the two germline ends. The CDR3 covers 12 residues. The CDR3 loop reads CASSLGGVADTF. The CDR3, as DNA: TGCGCCAGCAGCTTGGGCGGAGTCGCGGACACCTTC.

The gene calls are TRBV24-1 and TRBJ2-4; a possible D gene is TRBD1 (5 bases). V was cut by 11 bases and J by 3 bases, with 16 bases left in between. CDR1 KGHDR and CDR2 SFDVKD come from the germline V gene. The CDR3 runs to 14 residues. Here the CDR3 DNA reads TGTGCCATCCTCGCAGGGTCGGTCAAAAACATTCAGTACTTC. The encoded protein is CAILAGSVKNIQYF.

As concerns this clone: The identical CDR3 is also encoded by other nucleotide sequences in the sample. The chain couples TRBV12-3 or TRBV12-4 to TRBJ2-2; no clear D. The germline V and J ends were trimmed by 6 bases and 4 bases, with 3 bases remaining between them. There are 11 residues in the CDR3. The CDR3 here is CASRGTGELFF. The CDR3 coding sequence is TGTGCCAGCAGGGGCACCGGGGAGCTGTTTTTT.

V and J are TRBV10-2 and TRBJ1-1, with 7 bases fitting TRBD1. The CDR3 runs 13 residues. Germline lookup yields CDR1 WSHSY and CDR2 SAAADI. After removal of 8 bases from V and 4 bases from J, the junction contained 7 bases not matched to a gene. DNA of the CDR3: TGCGCCAGCCTTATGGCAGGGGGCACTGAAGCTTTCTTT. It specifies CASLMAGGTEAFF.

The chain couples TRBV5-1 to TRBJ1-4; 8 bases are shared with TRBD1. The CDR3 spans 15 residues. CDR1 is SGHRS and CDR2 is YFSETQ in the germline V gene. V lost 3 bases, J lost 5 bases, and 6 bases stayed unmatched. The CDR3 region is CASSSTGTGNEKLFF. In nucleotides, the CDR3 is TGCGCCAGCAGCTCGACCGGGACAGGCAATGAAAAACTGTTTTTT. Variable domain in full (rest from reference TRBV5-1 and TRBJ1-4): KAGVTQTPRYLIKTRGQQVTLSCSPISGHRSVSWYQQTPGQGLQFLFEYFSETQRNKGNFPGRFSGRQFSNSRSEMNVSTLELGDSALYLCASSSTGTGNEKLFFGSGTQLSVL.

The rearrangement uses TRBV19 and TRBJ2-3; D gene uncertain. This CDR3 has 18 residues. CDR1 and CDR2 (germline): LNHDA, SQIVND (reference sequence). V lost 7 bases and J lost 6, with 29 bases in between. In DNA form, the CDR3 reads TGTGCCAGTATGGTTCTGCTCAAGGGCAAGCCCCGGCGGGATACGCAGTATTTT. This codes for CASMVLLKGKPRRDTQYF. The variable domain in full, completed from reference TRBV19 and TRBJ2-3, reads DGGITQSPKYLFRKEGQNVTLSCEQNLNHDAMYWYRQDPGQGLRLIYYSQIVNDFQKGDIAEGYSVSREKKESFPLTVTSAQKNPTAFYLCASMVLLKGKPRRDTQYFGPGTRLTVL.

This sequence joins TRBV24-1 and TRBJ2-3, with D hard to call. Trimming removed 2 bases from V and 1 base from J, with 12 bases in between. This CDR3 is 16 amino acids long. Germline V gives CDR1 KGHDR, CDR2 SFDVKD. CDR3 sequence reads: CATSDSRMWGTDTQYF. For the CDR3, the DNA is TGTGCCACCAGTGATTCGAGGATGTGGGGCACAGATACGCAGTATTTT.